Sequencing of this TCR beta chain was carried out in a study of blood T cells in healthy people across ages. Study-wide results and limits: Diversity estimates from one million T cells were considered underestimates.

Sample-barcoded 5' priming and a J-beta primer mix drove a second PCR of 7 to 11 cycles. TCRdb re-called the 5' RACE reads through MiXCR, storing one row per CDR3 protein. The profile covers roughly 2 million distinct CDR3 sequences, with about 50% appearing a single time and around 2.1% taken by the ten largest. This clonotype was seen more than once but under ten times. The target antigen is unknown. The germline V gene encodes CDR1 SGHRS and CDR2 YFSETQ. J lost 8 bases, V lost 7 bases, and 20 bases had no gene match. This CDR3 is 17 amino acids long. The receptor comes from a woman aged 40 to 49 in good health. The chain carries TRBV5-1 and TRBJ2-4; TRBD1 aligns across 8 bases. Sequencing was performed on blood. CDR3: CASRYGILDRGADIQYF. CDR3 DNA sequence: TGCGCCAGCCGGTATGGGATACTTGACAGGGGTGCGGACATTCAGTACTTC.